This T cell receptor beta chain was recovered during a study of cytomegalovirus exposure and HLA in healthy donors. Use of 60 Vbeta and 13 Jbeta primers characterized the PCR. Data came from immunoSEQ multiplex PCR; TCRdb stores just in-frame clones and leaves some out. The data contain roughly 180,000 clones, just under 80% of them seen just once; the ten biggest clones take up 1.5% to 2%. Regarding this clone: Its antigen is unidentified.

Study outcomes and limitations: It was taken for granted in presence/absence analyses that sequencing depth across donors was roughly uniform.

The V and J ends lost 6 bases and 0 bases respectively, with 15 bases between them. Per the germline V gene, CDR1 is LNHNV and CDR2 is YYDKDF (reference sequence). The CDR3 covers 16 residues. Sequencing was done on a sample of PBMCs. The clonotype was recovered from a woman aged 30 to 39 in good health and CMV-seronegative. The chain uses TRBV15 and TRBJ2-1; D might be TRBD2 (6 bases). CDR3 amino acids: CATSLRAGSSYNEQFF. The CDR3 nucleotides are TGTGCCACCAGTCTCAGGGCGGGGAGCTCCTACAATGAGCAGTTCTTC. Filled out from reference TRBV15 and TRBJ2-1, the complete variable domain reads DAMVIQNPRYQVTQFGKPVTLSCSQTLNHNVMYWYQQKSSQAPKLLFHYYDKDFNNEADTPDNFQSRRPNTSFCFLDIRSPGLGDTAMYLCATSLRAGSSYNEQFFGPGTRLTVL.